The 16 T cell receptor beta chains below were found in one sample sequenced in a study of neoadjuvant anti-PD-1 for oral cavity cancer. Some clones are missing from TCRdb's copy, which holds only in-frame ones; the method was immunoSEQ multiplex PCR. Of 10,000 to 11,000 clones in the sample, approximately 52% were seen once. The sample consisted of tumor tissue, taken before nivolumab (anti-PD-1) treatment. These receptors all come from a person between 40 and 79 years old with oral cavity squamous cell carcinoma.

This clone occurred once. V gene TRBV11-2 combines with J gene TRBJ1-4, with TRBD1 as a possible D gene (5 bases). V lost 7 bases to trimming and J lost 3 bases, with 12 bases between them. The CDR3 is 14 residues long. Germline assignment: CDR1 SGHAT and CDR2 FQNNGV. CDR3 DNA: TGTGCCAGCAACAGGCAGGGTCCTAATGAAAAACTGTTTTTT. This codes for CASNRQGPNEKLFF.

This clone is large within its sample. The chain combines TRBV7-2 with TRBJ2-3, with TRBD2 matching 7 bases. J gave up 3 bases and V 1 base, and 7 bases lay outside the gene matches. The germline CDR1 and CDR2 sequences are SGHTA and FQGNSA. The CDR3 contains 16 residues. Here the CDR3 reads CASSLDLPRGTDTQYF. The CDR3 nucleotides are TGTGCCAGCAGCTTAGATCTGCCGCGGGGGACAGATACGCAGTATTTT.

This sequence joins TRBV27 and TRBJ2-5; no firm D call. Germline V CDR1 and CDR2: MNHEY, SMNVEV (reference sequence). Trimming took off 5 bases at V and 5 bases at J, with 15 bases between the two ends. The CDR3 is made up of 14 amino acids. This chain's CDR3 is CASSPSGMMETQYF. CDR3 sequence (DNA): TGTGCCAGCAGTCCCTCGGGCATGATGGAGACCCAGTACTTC.

This clone was seen only once. The CDR3 nucleotides are TGTGCCAGCAGCCCAACCGGAGAGGGGCGAAGTCAGTTCTTC. It codes for CASSPTGEGRSQFF. The chain recombines TRBV5-4 with TRBJ2-1; either TRBD1 or TRBD2 may supply D (5 bases each). Germline V lookup: CDR1 SGHNT, CDR2 YYREEE (reference sequence). The CDR3 is made up of 14 amino acids. The V and J ends lost 4 bases and 13 bases respectively, with 21 bases between them.

This clone was detected a few times. J is TRBJ2-1 and V is TRBV19; 7 bases map to TRBD1. CDR3 length equals 15 residues. Trimming at V came to 6 bases and at J to 2 bases, leaving 7 bases not matched to a gene. CDR1 and CDR2 from the germline V gene are LNHDA and SQIVND (reference sequence). CDR3 protein: CASRIQGRPYNEQFF. CDR3 sequence (DNA): TGTGCCAGTAGGATACAGGGGCGTCCCTACAATGAGCAGTTCTTC.

This chain uses TRBV9 with TRBJ2-7, with D unresolved. There are 14 residues in the CDR3. Trimming took off 0 bases at V and 6 bases at J, with 13 bases between the two ends. The germline V gene has CDR1 SGDLS and CDR2 YYNGEE. Here the CDR3 DNA reads TGTGCCAGCAGCGTAGGTCCCCTTCCCGTCGAGCAGTACTTC. Translation gives CASSVGPLPVEQYF.

The CDR3 is CASSIGSGETQYF. The CDR3 DNA follows: TGTGCCAGTAGTATAGGAAGCGGAGAGACCCAGTACTTC. This chain connects TRBV19 to TRBJ2-5; TRBD2 might be the D (5 bases). Germline V gene lookup returns CDR1 LNHDA and CDR2 SQIVND (reference sequence). V was cut by 1 base and J by 4 bases, with 7 bases left in between. The CDR3 has 13 amino acids.

A note on this clone: Relative to the germline gene, one junction end is altered; a read error may explain this. The chain couples TRBV7-2 to TRBJ2-5; the D is unclear. CDR1 and CDR2 from the germline V gene are SGHTA and FQGNSA. The length of the CDR3 is 12 residues. CDR3 sequence: CASSLENIAPNF. The CDR3 bases are TGTGCCAGCAGCTTAGAGAACATAGCCCCAAACTTC.

The V and J genes are TRBV10-3 and TRBJ2-2; possibly TRBD2 for D (6 bases). This CDR3 is 15 amino acids long. CDR1 and CDR2 from the germline V gene are ENHRY and SYGVKD. The V end lost 2 bases, the J end lost 4 bases, and 11 bases lay between the germline ends. Here the CDR3 reads CAISEPGEATGELFF. The DNA of the CDR3 is TGTGCCATCAGTGAGCCGGGGGAAGCCACCGGGGAGCTGTTTTTT.

The rearrangement uses TRBV2 and TRBJ1-2; 8 bases are a match to TRBD1. V lost 2 bases and J lost 7; bases outside the gene matches: 21. The CDR3 totals 19 residues. The V gene's germline CDR1 is SNHLY and CDR2 FYNNEI. CDR3 nucleotides: TGTGCCAGCAGTGAAATCTTCCAGGGGGCGAATGGTTGGTCAGGTGGCTACACCTTC. Translated, it gives CASSEIFQGANGWSGGYTF.

V gene TRBV12-5 combines with J gene TRBJ1-5; D call uncertain. Per germline, CDR1 LGHNT and CDR2 FRNRAP. V was trimmed by 5 bases and J by 3 bases, leaving 5 bases between them. This CDR3 has 12 residues. The CDR3 DNA reads as TGTGCTAGTGGTCTACCCAATCAGCCCCAGCATTTT. Translating gives CASGLPNQPQHF.

This chain connects TRBV28 to TRBJ2-7, with D uncertain. Germline CDR1 is MDHEN and CDR2 is SYDVKM. This CDR3 is 13 amino acids long. The V end was cut by 2 bases, the J end by 3 bases, with 8 bases between. This chain's CDR3 is CASSLPVLYEQYF. The CDR3 coding sequence is TGTGCCAGCAGTTTACCGGTCCTCTACGAGCAGTACTTC.

The chain is built from TRBV5-5 and TRBJ2-7; D could derive from TRBD1 or TRBD2 (5 bases each). V lost 0 bases, J lost 0 bases, and 16 bases lay in between. The germline V gene has CDR1 SGHKS and CDR2 YYEKEE (reference sequence). This CDR3 has 17 amino acids. The CDR3 region has the DNA TGTGCCAGCAGCTTGGCCAATCTCCCCGGGACCTCCTACGAGCAGTACTTC. It is translated as CASSLANLPGTSYEQYF.

This clone was observed a handful of times. V gene TRBV7-3 combines with J gene TRBJ2-2; D gene ambiguous. The CDR3 runs 13 residues. Germline CDR1 is SGHTA and CDR2 is FQGTGA. V was shortened by 2 bases and J by 6 bases, with 7 bases between the two germline ends. The CDR3 loop reads CASSLPVAGELFF. The CDR3 region has the DNA TGTGCCAGCAGCTTACCCGTTGCCGGGGAGCTGTTTTTT.

The rearrangement uses TRBV7-8 and TRBJ1-2; D remains unclear. Germline V gene data show CDR1 as SGHVS and CDR2 as FQNEAQ. This CDR3 has 14 amino acids. V was cut by 1 base and J by 6 bases, with 12 bases left in between. In nucleotides, the CDR3 is TGTGCCAGCAGCTTAGGGTCTACTCCGGATGGCTACACCTTC. Residues: CASSLGSTPDGYTF.

Only a few counts were recorded for this clone. The chain combines TRBV10-3 with TRBJ1-1; a possible D gene is TRBD1 (5 bases). The germline V gene has CDR1 ENHRY and CDR2 SYGVKD. Trimming pared 3 bases from V and 2 bases from J, leaving 13 bases between. The CDR3 is made up of 15 amino acids. The CDR3 DNA follows: TGTGCCATCAGTGAACGGGGGACTGTCAACACTGAAGCTTTCTTT. Its translation is CAISERGTVNTEAFF.